The clone carrying this T cell receptor beta chain was detected only once. The method was immunoSEQ multiplex PCR; TCRdb's version includes in-frame clones alone and lacks a portion of them. This table has 350,000 to 450,000 clones, around 90% appearing once. This specimen comes from a study of control samples from healthy donors and cancer patients. Germline V gives CDR1 LGHDT, CDR2 YNNKEL (reference sequence). V lost 0 bases, J lost 5 bases, and 7 bases lay in between. The CDR3 totals 13 residues. V usage is TRBV3-1 (or the pseudogene TRBV3-2) and J usage is TRBJ1-1; D gene uncertain. Sequencing used PBMCs. This TCR came from a man aged 35 to 55 with head and neck cancer. CDR3 residues: CASSQDFTTEAFF. The CDR3 DNA is TGTGCCAGCAGCCAAGATTTTACAACTGAAGCTTTCTTT.